The present T cell receptor beta chain was sequenced within a study of control samples from healthy donors and cancer patients (dated by TCRdb to about 2020). Trimmed from V: 3 bases; trimmed from J: 7 bases; junction bases lacking a gene match: 8. Its CDR3 holds 15 amino acids, cysteine through phenylalanine. Only the CDR3 region is kept as DNA, spanning 45 bases read in frame from base 1. The germline V gene specifies MNHEY as CDR1 and SVGAGI as CDR2. To note about this clone: Its antigen is still unknown. No per-base quality is available; no much larger clone lies one base away.

The library was made by the immunoSEQ multiplex PCR assay. TCRdb carries this immuneACCESS record with in-frame sequences only. Its versions omit some clonotypes, under half of them owing to an unresolved V gene in the studies checked, with the rest unexplained. Present in this sample are 190,000 or so clones, approximately 92% of which were seen just once. About 1.6% of the sample is in the top ten clones. Sequencing was carried out using blood. The clonotype originates from a man between 18 and 29 years old in good health. In this chain, TRBV6-5 is recombined with TRBJ2-2, with 7 junctional bases fitting TRBD1. The nucleotide sequence is TGTGCCAGCAGTTATTCGGGACAGCTCATCGGGGAGCTGTTTTTT. Its amino acids are CASSYSGQLIGELFF.